Following are 14 T cell receptor beta chains from one sample sequenced in a study of control samples from healthy donors and cancer patients. Method: immunoSEQ multiplex PCR; TCRdb's copy keeps in-frame clones and lacks some. The table has 150,000 or so clones, 88% seen once. The specimen was blood. Every receptor here comes from a young man in good health.

The chain has TRBV13 and TRBJ2-2, with TRBD2 identical over 8 bases. CDR1 is PRHDT, CDR2 FYEKMQ, per germline (reference sequence). This CDR3 region has 16 residues. The junction had 12 bases not matched to a gene; V was cut back by 4 bases and J by 8 bases. CDR3 amino acids: CASSSSGGPARGELFF. The CDR3 DNA is TGTGCCAGCAGCTCAAGCGGGGGCCCGGCAAGAGGGGAGCTGTTTTTT.

V is TRBV7-2 and J is TRBJ2-5; D is unresolved. In germline, CDR1 is SGHTA, CDR2 FQGNSA. The CDR3 totals 14 residues. With 5 bases removed from V and 2 bases from J, the gap between germline ends came to 12 bases. The chain's CDR3 is CASSPLWGQETQYF. The CDR3 region has the DNA TGTGCCAGCAGCCCGCTGTGGGGTCAAGAGACCCAGTACTTC.

The V gene is TRBV6-5, the J gene TRBJ1-2; the D is unclear. Germline values: CDR1 MNHEY, CDR2 SVGAGI. The CDR3 length is 15 residues. V was shortened by 5 bases and J by 4 bases, with 17 bases between the two germline ends. Written as DNA, the CDR3 is TGTGCCAGCAGTCCCCGAGGGAATTTTGCCTATGGCTACACCTTC. It encodes CASSPRGNFAYGYTF.

The chain recombines TRBV6-5 with TRBJ2-1; 7 bases line up with TRBD1. V was pared by 6 bases and J by 5 bases, with 10 bases of the junction left unmatched. Germline CDR1 is MNHEY and CDR2 is SVGAGI. This CDR3 is built from 15 residues. Written as DNA, the CDR3 is TGTGCCAGCAGGAGAGACAGGGTAAAAGACAATGAGCAGTTCTTC. Its translation is CASRRDRVKDNEQFF.

V and J are TRBV6-5 and TRBJ2-5, with D possibly being TRBD1 (5 bases). CDR3 size: 15 residues. V lost 0 bases to trimming and J lost 5 bases, with 13 bases between them. Germline CDR1 and CDR2: MNHEY and SVGAGI. This CDR3 is CASSYSGLSRETQYF. CDR3 nucleotide sequence: TGTGCCAGCAGTTACTCGGGGCTTTCAAGGGAGACCCAGTACTTC.

This chain connects TRBV13 to TRBJ2-3; 14 bases are shared with TRBD2. V shed 4 bases and J 5 bases; nucleotides not matched to a gene: 8. The CDR3 is 17 residues long. Germline CDR1 reads PRHDT; CDR2 reads FYEKMQ (reference sequence). This CDR3 is CASSSGLAGAAGDTQYF. The DNA for the CDR3 is TGTGCCAGCAGCTCGGGACTAGCGGGGGCCGCCGGAGATACGCAGTATTTT.

This chain links TRBV14 with TRBJ2-5, with 7 bases matching TRBD1. V was pared by 4 bases and J by 1 base, with 9 bases of the junction left unmatched. The CDR3 is 16 residues long. The germline gives CDR1 SGHDN, CDR2 FVKESK. In DNA form, the CDR3 reads TGTGCCAGCAGCCGGACGACAGGGTTGGGCCAAGAGACCCAGTACTTC. It translates to CASSRTTGLGQETQYF.

The V gene is TRBV7-9, the J gene TRBJ2-3, with D perhaps TRBD1 or TRBD2 (6 bases each). V was shortened by 1 base and J by 4 bases, with 15 bases between the two germline ends. Per germline, CDR1 SEHNR and CDR2 FQNEAQ (reference sequence). This CDR3 has 16 amino acids. The CDR3 DNA is TGTGCCAGCAGCTTAGAAAGGGGGGCCGAGGCAGATACGCAGTATTTT. Translating it yields CASSLERGAEADTQYF.

In nucleotides, the CDR3 is TGCGCCAGCAGCCTTTCTCCGACCTACGAGCAGTACTTC. Its translation: CASSLSPTYEQYF. V is TRBV4-1 and J is TRBJ2-7; D is undetermined. The CDR3 is 13 residues long. V lost 4 bases and J 2 bases, leaving 9 bases between the germline ends. Per germline, CDR1 MGHRA and CDR2 YSYEKL.

The DNA of the CDR3 is TGTGCCAGCAGTCCCTTGGACTCCACAGATACGCAGTATTTT. It codes for CASSPLDSTDTQYF. V usage is TRBV28 and J usage is TRBJ2-3, with a weak D call TRBD2 (5 bases). Germline loops: CDR1 MDHEN, CDR2 SYDVKM. Trimming cost V 5 bases and J 2 bases, with 11 bases left between them. The CDR3 is made up of 14 amino acids. The full variable domain, completed using reference TRBV28 and TRBJ2-3, is DVKVTQSSRYLVKRTGEKVFLECVQDMDHENMFWYRQDPGLGLRLIYFSYDVKMKEKGDIPEGYSVSREKKERFSLILESASTNQTSMYLCASSPLDSTDTQYFGPGTRLTVL.

This clone has just one count. The chain employs TRBV6-5 and TRBJ2-7, with 8 bases fitting TRBD2. The CDR3 length is 15 residues. CDR1 MNHEY and CDR2 SVGAGI come from the germline V gene. The V gene end was trimmed by 5 bases and the J gene end by 1 base; junction bases not matched to a gene: 7. CDR3 DNA: TGTGCCAGCAGTCCTACGGGACTAGGTTCCTACGAGCAGTACTTC. Residues: CASSPTGLGSYEQYF.

This clone showed up just once. The chain joins TRBV21-1 to TRBJ2-1; TRBD1, the D gene given by the table, was not confirmed from the DNA. TRBV21-1 is a listed pseudogene. This CDR3 comprises 15 residues. The CDR3 reads CASSKEGRDNNEQFF. In DNA, the CDR3 is TGTGCCAGCAGCAAAGAAGGCAGGGATAACAATGAGCAGTTCTTC.

The gene calls are TRBV28 and TRBJ2-5; 10 bases are a match to TRBD2. V trimming: 5 bases; J trimming: 0 bases; junction bases outside the gene matches: 9. CDR3 length: 17 residues. Germline assignment: CDR1 MDHEN and CDR2 SYDVKM. Written as DNA, the CDR3 is TGTGCCAGCAGTACCCTAACTAGCGGGGAACACCAAGAGACCCAGTACTTC. Its translation: CASSTLTSGEHQETQYF.

This clone occurred a few times. The chain uses TRBV4-3 and TRBJ2-2, with a tentative D call TRBD1 (5 bases). CDR1 LGHNA and CDR2 YSLEER come from the germline V gene. CDR3 length: 14 amino acids. V dropped 3 bases and J dropped 4 bases, with 9 bases sitting between them. The CDR3 reads CASSHIRGTGELFF. The CDR3 DNA is TGCGCCAGCAGCCATATTAGGGGCACCGGGGAGCTGTTTTTT.